Following are 6 T cell receptor beta chains from one sample sequenced in a study of OX40 agonist ivuxolimab in advanced cancers. Here immunoSEQ multiplex PCR was the method, and the copy in TCRdb shows in-frame clones only, minus some. In the table there are 15,000 or so clones, around 84% of which are singletons. This material consisted of CD4+ or CD8+ T cells sorted from blood, taken in a trial of the OX40 agonist ivuxolimab. These receptors were taken from an adult with an advanced solid tumor such as melanoma, head and neck, liver or kidney cancer.

This sequence joins TRBV2 and TRBJ2-1, with D unresolved. Looked up from germline, CDR1 is SNHLY and CDR2 is FYNNEI. The ends were cut back, 6 bases at V and 5 bases at J, with 17 bases in the middle. The length of the CDR3 is 15 residues. The CDR3 here is CASRDSLGSNNEQFF. The CDR3 coding sequence is TGTGCCAGCAGAGACTCCCTAGGGTCTAACAATGAGCAGTTCTTC.

The J gene is TRBJ1-1, the V gene TRBV5-1; D is unresolved. In germline, CDR1 is SGHRS, CDR2 YFSETQ. Trimming pared 1 base from V and 8 bases from J, leaving 15 bases between. The CDR3 is made up of 14 amino acids. The CDR3 is CASSLYETATEAFF. The CDR3 nucleotides read TGCGCCAGCAGCTTGTACGAAACTGCGACCGAAGCTTTCTTT.

The chain joins TRBV19 to TRBJ2-1, with D uncertain. V lost 3 bases to trimming and J lost 9 bases, with 15 bases between them. Germline loops: CDR1 LNHDA, CDR2 SQIVND (reference sequence). There are 14 residues in the CDR3. The CDR3 loop is CASSIVTASGEQFF. The CDR3 DNA follows: TGTGCCAGTAGTATTGTGACGGCCTCGGGTGAGCAGTTCTTC.

The J gene is TRBJ2-7, the V gene TRBV9; 11 bases line up with TRBD1. The junction had 2 bases not matched to a gene; V was cut back by 3 bases and J by 3 bases. The CDR3 is 14 amino acids. Germline V lookup: CDR1 SGDLS, CDR2 YYNGEE. This CDR3 is CASSAGTGGYEQYF. The CDR3 nucleotides read TGTGCCAGCAGCGCCGGGACAGGGGGCTACGAGCAGTACTTC. Full variable domain (remainder filled in from reference TRBV9 and TRBJ2-7): DSGVTQTPKHLITATGQRVTLRCSPRSGDLSVYWYQQSLDQGLQFLIQYYNGEERAKGNILERFSAQQFPDLHSELNLSSLELGDSALYFCASSAGTGGYEQYFGPGTRLTVT.

The rearrangement joins TRBV2 to TRBJ2-5; D gene unclear. The CDR3 length is 12 residues. Trimming removed 7 bases at V and 6 bases at J, with 12 bases between. CDR1 and CDR2 from the germline V gene are SNHLY and FYNNEI. The CDR3 DNA follows: TGTGCCAGCACGGCGGAACGGAAGACCCAGTACTTC. Its translation is CASTAERKTQYF.

The gene calls are TRBV27 and TRBJ2-1, with D tentatively TRBD2 (6 bases). Germline V CDR1 and CDR2: MNHEY, SMNVEV (reference sequence). The CDR3 extends over 13 amino acids. Deletions cut 8 bases from V and 4 bases from J, with 12 bases between. The CDR3 loop is CASGDSGYNEQFF. CDR3 coding DNA: TGTGCCAGCGGGGACTCAGGGTACAATGAGCAGTTCTTC.